Shown below are 11 T cell receptor beta chains from a single sample sequenced in a study of cytomegalovirus exposure and HLA in healthy donors. 60 Vbeta and 13 Jbeta primers were used in PCR. TCRdb keeps only in-frame clones here, not all; method: immunoSEQ multiplex PCR. The sample consists of under 200,000 clones, roughly 74% of them appearing once. Sequencing used PBMCs. These receptors were collected from a woman in her twenties or thirties in good health and CMV-seronegative.

The rearrangement uses TRBV7-9 and TRBJ2-7; 9 nucleotides agree with TRBD1. The CDR3 consists of 14 residues. After removal of 4 bases from V and 3 bases from J, the junction contained 4 bases not matched to a gene. Germline values: CDR1 SEHNR, CDR2 FQNEAQ (reference sequence). The CDR3 reads CASSWPGQGYEQYF. CDR3 coding DNA: TGTGCCAGCAGCTGGCCGGGACAGGGCTACGAGCAGTACTTC.

This clone came up a few times. V gene TRBV5-1 combines with J gene TRBJ2-7; 10 bases agree with TRBD1. J lost 5 bases, V lost 2 bases, and 4 bases had no gene match. The V gene's germline CDR1 is SGHRS and CDR2 YFSETQ. The CDR3 consists of 14 residues. The CDR3 DNA follows: TGCGCCAGCAGCTTAACGACAGGGGGCGACGAGCAGTACTTC. Encoded protein: CASSLTTGGDEQYF.

The chain recombines TRBV2 with TRBJ1-2, with TRBD1 identical over 9 bases. This CDR3 comprises 16 residues. Germline V gene lookup returns CDR1 SNHLY and CDR2 FYNNEI. V lost 6 bases and J lost 4; bases outside the gene matches: 12. CDR3 bases: TGTGCCAGCAGCAGAACGGGACAGGGAGGAGGCTATGGCTACACCTTC. Translating gives CASSRTGQGGGYGYTF.

The chain couples TRBV6-5 to TRBJ2-7, with 7 bases that match TRBD1. Germline V gene sequence: CDR1 MNHEY, CDR2 SVGAGI. This CDR3 contains 15 residues. V trimming: 10 bases; J trimming: 5 bases; junction bases outside the gene matches: 17. This CDR3 reads CATRGSTTGQDEQYF. CDR3 nucleotides: TGTGCCACCAGGGGCTCGACGACAGGGCAAGACGAGCAGTACTTC.

The count of this clone is one. The same CDR3 arises from other DNA sequences in this sample as well. The chain links TRBV2 to TRBJ2-7; maybe TRBD1 (5 bases). Deletions cut 5 bases from V and 6 bases from J, with 23 bases between. This CDR3 comprises 16 residues. Germline CDR1 SNHLY, CDR2 FYNNEI. The CDR3 DNA follows: TGTGCCAGCAGTAAAGACTTGGGCAGGGTATCGTCCGAGCAGTACTTC. Its translation is CASSKDLGRVSSEQYF.

J is TRBJ2-5 and V is TRBV4-2; 8 nucleotides agree with TRBD1. With 0 bases clipped from V and 5 bases from J, the junction kept 11 bases outside the gene matches. This CDR3 is built from 17 residues. From germline, CDR1 is LGHNA and CDR2 YNFKEQ. CDR3 DNA sequence: TGTGCCAGCAGCCAAGATACAGCCAGGGGGCGCGTGGAGACCCAGTACTTC. It codes for CASSQDTARGRVETQYF.

The gene calls are TRBV19 and TRBJ1-5, with D possibly TRBD1 on 6 matching bases. V lost 6 bases to trimming and J lost 5 bases, with 11 bases between them. The CDR3 extends over 13 amino acids. CDR1 is LNHDA and CDR2 is SQIVND in the germline V gene (reference sequence). The CDR3 protein is CASSLGQHQPQHF. The CDR3 DNA is TGTGCCAGTAGCCTCGGACAGCATCAGCCCCAGCATTTT.

The V gene is TRBV2, the J gene TRBJ2-2; TRBD1 is a possible D gene (6 bases). CDR1 is SNHLY, CDR2 FYNNEI, per germline. V was clipped by 7 bases and J by 2 bases, with 14 bases between them. This CDR3 comprises 15 residues. The CDR3 spells CASTGQSTNTGELFF. Written as DNA, the CDR3 is TGTGCCAGCACCGGACAGTCAACTAACACCGGGGAGCTGTTTTTT.

The V call is TRBV10-2, the J call TRBJ2-5, with TRBD2 as a possible D gene (5 bases). This CDR3 contains 16 residues. Trimming removed 3 bases from V and 5 bases from J, with 19 bases in between. Germline V gene data show CDR1 as WSHSY and CDR2 as SAAADI. The CDR3 is CASSEWELGKEETQYF. CDR3 nucleotide sequence: TGCGCCAGCAGTGAATGGGAACTAGGAAAGGAGGAGACCCAGTACTTC.

This rearrangement joins TRBV29-1 to TRBJ2-3, with 11 bases lining up with TRBD2. V gave up 5 bases and J gave up 1 base; unmatched junction bases: 5. There are 15 residues in the CDR3. Germline CDR1 is SQVTM and CDR2 is ANQGSEA. The CDR3: CSVWGSGGGTDTQYF. The DNA for the CDR3 is TGCAGCGTTTGGGGTAGCGGGGGGGGCACAGATACGCAGTATTTT.

J is TRBJ1-1 and V is TRBV9; 8 bases are shared with TRBD1. The germline gives CDR1 SGDLS, CDR2 YYNGEE. Trimming removed 3 bases from V and 0 bases from J; junction bases left unmatched: 1. CDR3 length equals 14 residues. The CDR3 protein is CASSADRVNTEAFF. The DNA of the CDR3 is TGTGCCAGCAGCGCGGACAGGGTGAACACTGAAGCTTTCTTT.